These 6 T cell receptor beta chains share one sample of origin, sequenced in a study of CD8+ T cells in alopecia areata listed by TCRdb under 2018. Libraries were prepared through the immunoSEQ multiplex PCR assay. RNA was extracted from all samples and reverse transcribed into cDNA as template for TCR sequencing. In its TCRdb copy, this immuneACCESS table keeps in-frame sequences only and misses some clones. Where compared with another copy, unresolved V genes explain less than half of these, and the others have no known cause. In this sample the table shows fewer than 150,000 clones, roughly 82% of which occur a single time. The top ten constitute roughly 25% of the sample. The time point tag for this specimen amounts to: approximately 4 weeks on oral tofacitinib. Interpreted using the paper, the treatment or condition label stands for: oral pan-JAK inhibitor, 5-10 mg twice daily. The specimen comprised CD8+ T cells sorted from blood, sampled at week 4, from a patient treated with tofacitinib. These TCRs come from a human donor with alopecia areata.

This chain joins TRBV19 and TRBJ2-3; D is possibly TRBD1 (6 bases). Germline lookup yields CDR1 LNHDA and CDR2 SQIVND (reference sequence). This CDR3 spans 15 amino acids. V dropped 5 bases and J dropped 0 bases, with 12 bases sitting between them. The CDR3 bases are TGTGCCAGTAGTCAAACAGGGTTCAGCACAGATACGCAGTATTTT. This gives the protein CASSQTGFSTDTQYF.

The chain has TRBV4-1 and TRBJ2-1; D not certain. The germline V gene encodes CDR1 MGHRA and CDR2 YSYEKL. CDR3 length: 12 residues. V shed 4 bases and J shed 6 bases, with 7 bases lying between them. This CDR3 is CASSPAGNEQFF. In DNA, the CDR3 is TGCGCCAGCAGCCCGGCAGGCAATGAGCAGTTCTTC.

This clone was observed a single time. The chain carries TRBV4-1 and TRBJ2-7; the D gene is possibly TRBD2 (6 bases). The CDR3 is 13 residues long. Germline-derived CDR1 and CDR2 are MGHRA and YSYEKL. Trimming removed 1 base at V and 4 bases at J, with 8 bases between. The CDR3 nucleotides are TGCGCCAGCAGCCAAGGGGGGGAATACGAGCAGTACTTC. Residues: CASSQGGEYEQYF.

The chain employs TRBV5-6 and TRBJ1-5; perhaps TRBD1 as D (5 bases). The V end was cut by 0 bases, the J end by 5 bases, with 15 bases between. The CDR3 extends over 16 amino acids. CDR1 and CDR2 from the germline V gene are SGHDT and YYEEEE. This CDR3 is CASSLANGWGDQPQHF. The CDR3 DNA is TGTGCCAGCAGCTTGGCCAATGGATGGGGGGATCAGCCCCAGCATTTT.

The chain joins TRBV18 to TRBJ1-5, with D possibly being TRBD1 (5 bases). V gave up 3 bases and J gave up 0 bases, with 12 bases separating them. CDR1 is KGHSH and CDR2 is LQKENI in the germline V gene. CDR3 length equals 16 residues. The CDR3 region is CASSPAGVSSNQPQHF. CDR3 DNA: TGTGCCAGCTCACCGGCGGGGGTGTCTAGCAATCAGCCCCAGCATTTT.

The rearrangement joins TRBV7-9 to TRBJ2-7; D is ambiguous. Per the germline V gene, CDR1 is SEHNR and CDR2 is FQNEAQ (reference sequence). Trimming removed 5 bases from V and 2 bases from J, with 7 bases in between. The CDR3 totals 12 residues. The CDR3 bases are TGTGCCAGCAGCCACACGGCCTACGAGCAGTACTTC. Translated: CASSHTAYEQYF.